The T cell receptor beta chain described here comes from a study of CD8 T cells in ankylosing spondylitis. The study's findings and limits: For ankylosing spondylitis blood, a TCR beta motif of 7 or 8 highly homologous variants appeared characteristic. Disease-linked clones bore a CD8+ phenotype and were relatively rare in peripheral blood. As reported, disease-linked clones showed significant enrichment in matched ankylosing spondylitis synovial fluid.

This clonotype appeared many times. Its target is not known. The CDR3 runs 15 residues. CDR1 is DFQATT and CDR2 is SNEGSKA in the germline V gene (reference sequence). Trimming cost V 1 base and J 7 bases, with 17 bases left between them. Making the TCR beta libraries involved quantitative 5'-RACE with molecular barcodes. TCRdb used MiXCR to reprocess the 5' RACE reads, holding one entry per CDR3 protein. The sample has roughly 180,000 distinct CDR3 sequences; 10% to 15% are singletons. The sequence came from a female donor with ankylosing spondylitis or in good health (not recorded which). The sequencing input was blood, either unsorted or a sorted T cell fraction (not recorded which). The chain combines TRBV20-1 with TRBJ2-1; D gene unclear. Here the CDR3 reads CSARGPAVVRNEQFF. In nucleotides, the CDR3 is TGCAGTGCTAGAGGACCAGCTGTAGTTAGGAATGAGCAGTTCTTC.